Below are 26 T cell receptor beta chains sequenced from a single sample in a study of shared clonotypes between healthy human individuals (dated by TCRdb to the early 2020s). The library relied on the immunoSEQ multiplex PCR assay. The clones in this table, taken by TCRdb from immuneACCESS, are in-frame only. Not every clone is retained; where verified, under half of the shortfall comes from an unresolved V gene, and the cause of the rest is unknown. This sample comprises 1.4 million or so clones, roughly 98.5% of them detected only once. The ten biggest clones cover 0.36% of the sample. The sample comprised naive CD4+ T cells sorted from blood. This sample's cell subset or site label indicates: CD45RA+ positively selected. These receptors all come from a man younger than 45 in good health.

For the CDR3, the DNA is TGTGCCAGCAGTAGGGACAGTGAAGCTTTCTTT. It translates to CASSRDSEAFF. This chain links TRBV5-4 with TRBJ1-1; 7 positions agree with TRBD1. The V gene end was trimmed by 5 bases and the J gene end by 7 bases; junction bases not matched to a gene: 2. This CDR3 is built from 11 residues. Germline assignment: CDR1 SGHNT and CDR2 YYREEE (reference sequence).

The chain has TRBV6-1 and TRBJ1-5; no clear D gene. From germline, CDR1 is MNHNS and CDR2 SASEGT. The CDR3 extends over 12 amino acids. V was pared by 9 bases and J by 0 bases, with 6 bases between. DNA of the CDR3: TGTGCCAGTTGGGGTAGCAATCAGCCCCAGCATTTT. This gives the protein CASWGSNQPQHF.

This sequence joins TRBV6-4 and TRBJ2-3, with D possibly matching TRBD2 (5 bases). The V gene's germline CDR1 is MRHNA and CDR2 SNTAGT. The V end lost 5 bases, the J end lost 0 bases, and 15 bases lay between the germline ends. The CDR3 has 16 amino acids. The CDR3 protein is CASSSLSGSSTDTQYF. The DNA of the CDR3 is TGTGCCAGCAGTTCACTGAGCGGATCTAGCACAGATACGCAGTATTTT.

Points on this clone: This CDR3 is also generated by other DNA sequences in the sample. The chain links TRBV25-1 to TRBJ2-3, with D unclear. Trimming took off 3 bases at V and 3 bases at J, with 4 bases between the two ends. This CDR3 is built from 12 residues. From germline, CDR1 is MGHDK and CDR2 SYGVNS. The CDR3 here is CASSDGTDTQYF. CDR3 nucleotide sequence: TGTGCCAGCAGTGATGGAACAGATACGCAGTATTTT.

V gene TRBV25-1 combines with J gene TRBJ1-2, with 8 bases fitting TRBD1. This CDR3 has 16 residues. Germline CDR1 reads MGHDK; CDR2 reads SYGVNS. The junction had 17 bases not matched to a gene; V was cut back by 7 bases and J by 7 bases. CDR3 nucleotide sequence: TGTGCCAGCACAAAAAAGAGACAGGGGTCGGTAGGTGGCTACACCTTC. This sequence encodes CASTKKRQGSVGGYTF.

J is TRBJ1-5 and V is TRBV29-1; tentatively, D is TRBD1 (5 bases). Per the germline V gene, CDR1 is SQVTM and CDR2 is ANQGSEA. This CDR3 region has 13 residues. The V gene lost 4 bases and the J gene lost 7 bases, with 14 bases spanning the gap. The chain's CDR3 is CSVVWGTGQPQHF. The CDR3 DNA sequence: TGCAGCGTTGTTTGGGGGACGGGGCAGCCCCAGCATTTT.

The chain employs TRBV2 and TRBJ1-4; possible D gene TRBD1, 5 bases. Germline V gene lookup returns CDR1 SNHLY and CDR2 FYNNEI. Trimming took off 6 bases at V and 8 bases at J, with 13 bases between the two ends. This CDR3 contains 13 residues. The CDR3 coding sequence is TGTGCCAGCAGGACAGAAGAAGGCGAAAAACTGTTTTTT. Protein: CASRTEEGEKLFF.

The J gene is TRBJ1-4, the V gene TRBV7-6; D call uncertain. Trimming shortened V by 0 bases and J by 4 bases, and 9 bases separated the two germline ends. This CDR3 has 15 residues. Per germline, CDR1 SGHVS and CDR2 FNYEAQ. As DNA, the CDR3 is TGTGCCAGCAGCTTAGCCGGACCCTATAATGAAAAACTGTTTTTT. This codes for CASSLAGPYNEKLFF.

The rearrangement links TRBV7-9 to TRBJ2-1; D is unclear. CDR1 and CDR2 (germline): SEHNR, FQNEAQ (reference sequence). V shed 5 bases and J shed 1 base, with 12 bases lying between them. This CDR3 has 15 residues. CDR3 amino acids: CASSPIPSSYNEQFF. The CDR3 DNA is TGTGCCAGCAGCCCGATTCCTTCTTCCTACAATGAGCAGTTCTTC. Looking up the rest from reference TRBV7-9 and TRBJ2-1 gives the full variable domain: DTGVSQNPRHKITKRGQNVTFRCDPISEHNRLYWYRQTLGQGPEFLTYFQNEAQLEKSRLLSDRFSAERPKGSFSTLEIQRTEQGDSAMYLCASSPIPSSYNEQFFGPGTRLTVL.

J is TRBJ1-1 and V is TRBV10-2, with a tentative D call TRBD1 (5 bases). Trimming removed 7 bases at V and 11 bases at J, with 23 bases between. The CDR3 extends over 14 amino acids. CDR1 WSHSY and CDR2 SAAADI come from the germline V gene. The CDR3 bases are TGCGCCAGCATCGGAGTAGCAGGGCTTTCTCAGGCTTTCTTT. It yields the protein CASIGVAGLSQAFF.

The V call is TRBV14, the J call TRBJ1-4; D unclear. The CDR3 extends over 12 amino acids. The germline V gene has CDR1 SGHDN and CDR2 FVKESK. Trimming removed 2 bases at V and 10 bases at J, with 8 bases between. Here the CDR3 reads CASSQSTVKLFF. The CDR3 DNA sequence: TGTGCCAGCAGCCAATCTACAGTAAAACTGTTTTTT. The whole variable domain, remainder taken from reference TRBV14 and TRBJ1-4, is EAGVTQFPSHSVIEKGQTVTLRCDPISGHDNLYWYRRVMGKEIKFLLHFVKESKQDESGMPNNRFLAERTGGTYSTLKVQPAELEDSGVYFCASSQSTVKLFFGSGTQLSVL.

The rearrangement joins TRBV27 to TRBJ1-2; unclear D gene. Germline loops: CDR1 MNHEY, CDR2 SMNVEV (reference sequence). This CDR3 region has 13 residues. Trimming pared 2 bases from V and 0 bases from J, leaving 4 bases between. CDR3 DNA: TGTGCCAGCAGTTTACAGGCTAACTATGGCTACACCTTC. The encoded protein is CASSLQANYGYTF.

The genes are TRBV5-1 and TRBJ2-7, with 7 positions matching TRBD1. Germline loops: CDR1 SGHRS, CDR2 YFSETQ. J lost 3 bases, V lost 4 bases, and 7 bases had no gene match. There are 14 residues in the CDR3. Here the CDR3 DNA reads TGCGCCAGCAGCCAAACCGGGACAGTCTACGAGCAGTACTTC. Its protein is CASSQTGTVYEQYF.

The CDR3 protein is CASSQIAKNIQYF. The CDR3 coding sequence is TGTGCCAGTAGCCAGATAGCCAAAAACATTCAGTACTTC. V is TRBV19 and J is TRBJ2-4; D is uncertain. CDR3 length: 13 amino acids. The V end lost 6 bases, the J end lost 0 bases, and 6 bases lay between the germline ends. CDR1 and CDR2 (germline): LNHDA, SQIVND (reference sequence).

The chain couples TRBV5-1 to TRBJ2-7, with 8 nucleotides matching TRBD1. The CDR3 runs to 17 residues. V lost 4 bases, J lost 3 bases, and 15 bases stayed unmatched. From germline, CDR1 is SGHRS and CDR2 YFSETQ. In nucleotides, the CDR3 is TGCGCCAGCAGCCCTGTTGCTACAGGGGGTTCTTTCTACGAGCAGTACTTC. The encoded protein is CASSPVATGGSFYEQYF.

The V call is TRBV10-3, the J call TRBJ2-7; maybe TRBD2 (6 bases). This CDR3 is 15 amino acids long. CDR1 is ENHRY and CDR2 is SYGVKD in the germline V gene. Trimming stripped 6 bases from V and 3 bases from J, with 18 bases between. The CDR3 is CAIRDSGGEDYEQYF. The CDR3 DNA reads as TGTGCCATCAGGGATAGCGGCGGGGAAGACTACGAGCAGTACTTC.

This clone was picked up one time. This chain joins TRBV29-1 and TRBJ2-1; 9 bases line up with TRBD1. CDR1 is SQVTM, CDR2 ANQGSEA, per germline. The CDR3 is 14 residues long. V lost 3 bases, J lost 8 bases, and 8 bases stayed unmatched. The CDR3 region has the DNA TGCAGCGTTGATAGTGGAACAGGGGGCGATGAGCAGTTCTTC. Protein sequence: CSVDSGTGGDEQFF.

This chain links TRBV19 with TRBJ2-1; no firm D call. Deletions cut 3 bases from V and 5 bases from J, with 8 bases between. The germline V gene encodes CDR1 LNHDA and CDR2 SQIVND (reference sequence). CDR3 length: 13 amino acids. The CDR3 region is CASSIPANNEQFF. DNA for the CDR3: TGTGCCAGTAGTATCCCCGCCAACAATGAGCAGTTCTTC.

The J gene is TRBJ2-3, the V gene TRBV7-2, with D perhaps matching TRBD1 (7 bases). V lost 4 bases and J lost 4, with 24 bases in between. The CDR3 runs 18 residues. CDR1 and CDR2 (germline): SGHTA, FQGNSA. CDR3 in DNA: TGTGCCAGCAGCTCCTCATTGGGGGGTTGGACAGGAGCAGATACGCAGTATTTT. Translation gives CASSSSLGGWTGADTQYF.

V usage is TRBV18 and J usage is TRBJ2-3; D remains ambiguous. V lost 2 bases and J lost 5, with 14 bases in between. The germline CDR1 and CDR2 sequences are KGHSH and LQKENI. This CDR3 contains 15 residues. CDR3 sequence: CASSPFSVQVDTQYF. CDR3 in DNA: TGTGCCAGCTCACCATTTTCGGTGCAGGTAGATACGCAGTATTTT.

This sequence joins TRBV30 and TRBJ1-1, with 7 bases that match TRBD1. Trimming cost V 2 bases and J 0 bases; bases outside gene matches: 3. Per the germline V gene, CDR1 is GTSNPN and CDR2 is SVGIG (reference sequence). This CDR3 has 14 residues. CDR3 sequence: CAWSPTGMNTEAFF. In nucleotides, the CDR3 is TGTGCCTGGAGTCCGACAGGGATGAACACTGAAGCTTTCTTT.

Note on this clone: Other DNA sequences in this specimen translate into the identical CDR3. The rearrangement uses TRBV5-1 and TRBJ1-1; D is undetermined. Per germline, CDR1 SGHRS and CDR2 YFSETQ. The CDR3 is 13 amino acids. V lost 0 bases and J lost 5, with 8 bases in between. CDR3 in amino acids: CASSLGSGTEAFF. The CDR3 DNA sequence: TGCGCCAGCAGCTTGGGATCGGGAACTGAAGCTTTCTTT.

V and J are TRBV5-1 and TRBJ2-3, with 8 bases aligning to TRBD2. V gave up 4 bases and J gave up 0 bases; unmatched junction bases: 4. This CDR3 is built from 15 residues. The germline V gene has CDR1 SGHRS and CDR2 YFSETQ. The CDR3: CASSDTSGSTDTQYF. CDR3 nucleotides: TGCGCCAGCAGCGATACTAGCGGTAGCACAGATACGCAGTATTTT.

On this clone itself: Other DNA sequences in the same sample also yield this CDR3. The J gene is TRBJ2-5, the V gene TRBV5-1; TRBD1 matches at 7 bases. This CDR3 has 13 amino acids. J gave up 3 bases and V 1 base, and 0 bases lay outside the gene matches. Germline-derived CDR1 and CDR2 are SGHRS and YFSETQ. The CDR3 DNA is TGCGCCAGCAGCTTGACAGGGGAAGAGACCCAGTACTTC. This codes for CASSLTGEETQYF.

The rearrangement joins TRBV29-1 to TRBJ2-2; possibly TRBD2 for D (5 bases). Germline V gives CDR1 SQVTM, CDR2 ANQGSEA. Trimming took off 6 bases at V and 6 bases at J, with 20 bases between the two ends. This CDR3 has 15 residues. Written as DNA, the CDR3 is TGCAGCGTCCCGGGGAAAGGCGGAACACCCGGGGAGCTGTTTTTT. It codes for CSVPGKGGTPGELFF.

As DNA, the CDR3 is TGTGCCAGCAGTCTACCGTCGAATGAAAAACTGTTTTTT. Translating gives CASSLPSNEKLFF. The chain employs TRBV28 and TRBJ1-4; no reliable D call. The germline gives CDR1 MDHEN, CDR2 SYDVKM. The CDR3 consists of 13 residues. Trimming removed 5 bases from V and 5 bases from J, with 9 bases in between.